This T cell receptor beta chain originates from a study of T cell responses to AZD1222 COVID-19 vaccine. To note about this clone: Its antigen remains unidentified.

V dropped 1 base and J dropped 2 bases, with 5 bases sitting between them. The CDR3 length is 14 residues. CDR1 and CDR2 from the germline V gene are SGHDN and FVKESK. Study results and limitations: The sample set comprised mostly white British donors with more females, and clonal diversity was possibly underestimated.

Generated by immunoSEQ multiplex PCR, the TCRdb table keeps only in-frame clones and is missing some. The data show about 100,000 clones, more than 85% seen once. The sequencing used peripheral blood, collected on day 0 of AZD1222 vaccination. The source of this sequence is an adult in good health. V usage is TRBV14 and J usage is TRBJ2-2; D remains ambiguous. CDR3 nucleotide sequence: TGTGCCAGCAGCCAAGGGGTCAACACCGGGGAGCTGTTTTTT. It codes for CASSQGVNTGELFF.